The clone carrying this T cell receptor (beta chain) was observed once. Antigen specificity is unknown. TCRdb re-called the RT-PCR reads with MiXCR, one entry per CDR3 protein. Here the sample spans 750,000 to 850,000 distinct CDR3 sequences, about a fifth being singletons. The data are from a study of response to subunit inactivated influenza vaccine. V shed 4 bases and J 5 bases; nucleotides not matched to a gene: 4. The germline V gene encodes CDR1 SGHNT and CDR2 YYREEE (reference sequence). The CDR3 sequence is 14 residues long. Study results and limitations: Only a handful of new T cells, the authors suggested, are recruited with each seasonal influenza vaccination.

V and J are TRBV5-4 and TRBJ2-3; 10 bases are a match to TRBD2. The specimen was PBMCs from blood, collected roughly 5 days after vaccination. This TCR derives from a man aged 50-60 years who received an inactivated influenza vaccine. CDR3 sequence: CASSAVAGGDTQYF. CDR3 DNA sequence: TGTGCCAGCAGCGCAGTAGCGGGAGGAGATACGCAGTATTTT.